The entry that follows covers one T cell receptor beta chain sequence. What it binds is not known. The data stem from a study of cytomegalovirus exposure and HLA in healthy donors. As for the study in general: Ancestry clustering placed roughly 86% of 350 to 500 genotyped donors in the Caucasian-associated cluster.

Overall study results and limits: Listed as cytomegalovirus-associated were 164 TCR beta chains. Among the sequence variants, a highly shared cluster was likely an artifact of sequencing.

The PCR used 60 Vbeta and 13 Jbeta primers. Sequenced by immunoSEQ multiplex PCR; TCRdb stores in-frame clones only, minus some. The sample includes tens of thousands of clones, approximately 80% seen only once; the top ten take 8% to 11%. The ends were cut back, 0 bases at V and 13 bases at J, with 19 bases in the middle. This CDR3 contains 15 residues. Looked up from germline, CDR1 is SGHNT and CDR2 is YYREEE (reference sequence). The rearrangement links TRBV5-4 to TRBJ2-2; D is possibly TRBD1 (6 bases). Sequencing was carried out using PBMCs. The receptor was isolated from a woman between 18 and 30 years old in good health and CMV-seropositive. The CDR3 region has the DNA TGTGCCAGCAGCTTGGAAACAGACAGGCCCACTCGGCTGTTTTTT. It codes for CASSLETDRPTRLFF.